The 5 T cell receptor beta chains given below trace back to one sample, sequenced in a study of breast tumors, draining lymph nodes, adjacent tissues. In TCRdb, the multiplex PCR reads were re-called with MiXCR into one record per CDR3 protein. The sample lists tens of thousands of distinct CDR3 sequences, around 23% occurring once. Sequencing was done on a sample of breast tumor tissue. All receptors derive from a female donor with breast cancer. Some clones in this sample may be carry-over from other donors' samples.

This clonotype has only a few counts. The CDR3 is CASSQGTGVLGYTF. DNA for the CDR3: TGTGCCAGCAGCCAGGGGACAGGGGTACTGGGCTACACCTTC. The genes are TRBV7-2 and TRBJ1-2; 10 nucleotides line up with TRBD1. This CDR3 is built from 14 residues. After removal of 5 bases from V and 8 bases from J, the junction contained 8 bases not matched to a gene. From germline, CDR1 is SGHTA and CDR2 FQGNSA. Based on the CDR3 plus reference TRBV7-2 and TRBJ1-2, the full variable domain is GAGVSQSPSNKVTEKGKDVELRCDPISGHTALYWYRQSLGQGLEFLIYFQGNSAPDKSGLPSDRFSAERTGGSVSTLTIQRTQQEDSAVYLCASSQGTGVLGYTFGSGTRLTVV.

This clonotype was observed at least ten times. V is TRBV18 and J is TRBJ2-7, with TRBD1 identical over 7 bases. V lost 5 bases, J lost 0 bases, and 10 bases stayed unmatched. The CDR3 has 16 residues. The germline V gene encodes CDR1 KGHSH and CDR2 LQKENI. The CDR3 loop reads CASSSQGVVSSYEQYF. CDR3 sequence (DNA): TGTGCCAGCTCATCGCAGGGGGTGGTTAGCTCCTACGAGCAGTACTTC.

Comment on this clonotype: A much larger clone is a single base away; this may be a read error. V and J are TRBV11-2 and TRBJ2-1; TRBD1 might be the D (7 bases). Germline V gene sequence: CDR1 SGHAT, CDR2 FQNNGV. Deletions cut 5 bases from V and 8 bases from J, with 22 bases between. The length of the CDR3 is 16 residues. The CDR3: CASSRVGGTAPDEQFF. DNA for the CDR3: TGTGCCAGCAGCCGGGTTGGCGGGACAGCACCCGATGAGCAGTTCTTC.

This clonotype showed up many times. The chain links TRBV10-2 to TRBJ2-2; 8 nucleotides match TRBD2. Trimming removed 6 bases from V and 3 bases from J; junction bases left unmatched: 3. The CDR3 covers 14 residues. CDR1 is WSHSY and CDR2 is SAAADI in the germline V gene. The CDR3 DNA reads TGCGCCAGCAGCACCGGGGGGGACACCGGGGAGCTGTTTTTT. As protein: CASSTGGDTGELFF.

V gene TRBV24-1 combines with J gene TRBJ1-4; a possible D gene is TRBD1 (5 bases). V was trimmed by 5 bases and J by 3 bases, leaving 15 bases between them. CDR3 length: 16 residues. Germline V CDR1 and CDR2: KGHDR, SFDVKD. The CDR3 region has the DNA TGTGCCACCAGTGGTGGACGCGGGGCGGCTAATGAAAAACTGTTTTTT. It is translated as CATSGGRGAANEKLFF.